This passage covers 30 T cell receptor delta chains from one sample sequenced in a study of gamma-delta T cells after stem cell transplantation. TCRdb redid clone calling on the RT-PCR reads using CATT. Of 1,200 or so delta-chain clones listed, 2% to 2.5% are singletons. The sequencing input was gamma-delta T cells. These TCRs come from a human donor. It is not recorded whose cells these are; they may come from a transplant donor.

This clone was counted a few times. A far larger clone lies a single base away; this is likely a read error. Other DNA sequences within the sample encode an identical CDR3. The rearrangement uses TRDV2 and TRDJ1, with 8 bases lining up with TRDD3. V was clipped by 0 bases and J by 10 bases; unmatched bases: 18. Germline V gene lookup returns CDR1 GEAIGNYY and CDR2 EKD. The CDR3 loop spans 17 amino acids. The CDR3 reads CACDTVGGGSPAGLLIF. The CDR3 DNA is TGTGCCTGTGACACCGTCGGTGGGGGATCGCCTGCGGGGTTACTCATCTTT.

Notes on this clone: TCRdb assigns this DNA the protein of a much larger clone, which departs from its translation at residue 13; this likely reflects a read error, and the protein shown comes from translating the DNA. The chain is built from TRDV2 and TRDJ2; TRDD2 might be the D (5 bases). CDR1 GEAIGNYY and CDR2 EKD come from the germline V gene. The CDR3 has 17 amino acids. CDR3 nucleotide sequence: TGTGCCTGTGATCGCCTGACTTCCAAATCTTTGACAACACAACTCTTCTTT. This codes for CACDRLTSKSLTTQLFF.

A few counts support this clone. With a far larger clone one base away, a read error is the likely cause. This rearrangement joins TRDV2 to TRDJ3, with 13 bases fitting TRDD3. Germline assignment: CDR1 GEAIGNYY and CDR2 EKD. Trimming at V came to 0 bases and at J to 0 bases, leaving 22 bases not matched to a gene. The CDR3 spans 26 residues. In DNA, the CDR3 is TGTGCCTGTGACACCATAGGGGGTACTGGGGGATACGTGGAACGACATAGCTCCTGGGACACCCGACAGATGTTTTTC. Its translation: CACDTIGGTGGYVERHSSWDTRQMFF.

On this clone: This DNA's translation and the protein TCRdb lists, from a much larger clone, do not match at residue 11, likely due to a read error; the protein shown is translated from the DNA. The V and J genes are TRDV2 and TRDJ1, with D possibly being TRDD3 (6 bases). Deletions cut 0 bases from V and 0 bases from J, with 16 bases between. This CDR3 comprises 17 residues. Germline V gene sequence: CDR1 GEAIGNYY, CDR2 EKD. The CDR3 is CACDTVGGPMHTDKLIF. The CDR3 region has the DNA TGTGCCTGTGACACCGTCGGGGGACCTATGCACACCGATAAACTCATCTTT.

Turning to this clone: A read error likely explains why the TCRdb protein, taken from a much larger clone, differs from this DNA's translation at residue 11; the protein shown is translated from the DNA. The chain has TRDV2 and TRDJ1; 12 bases match TRDD3. This CDR3 has 19 amino acids. In germline, CDR1 is GEAIGNYY, CDR2 EKD. V was clipped by 3 bases and J by 1 base; unmatched bases: 14. This CDR3 reads CACDSLLGDTWGSTDKLIF. DNA for the CDR3: TGTGCCTGTGACTCTCTACTGGGGGATACCTGGGGGTCCACCGATAAACTCATCTTT.

Of note for this clone: TCRdb's listed protein matches a much larger clone and diverges from this DNA's translation at residue 15, likely through a read error; the protein shown comes from the DNA. The chain employs TRDV2 and TRDJ1, with TRDD3 identical over 9 bases. The CDR3 extends over 17 amino acids. Germline V CDR1 and CDR2: GEAIGNYY, EKD. The CDR3 loop reads CACDSLTGGPYTDKPIF. CDR3 in DNA: TGTGCCTGTGACTCCCTCACTGGGGGACCATACACCGATAAACCCATCTTT.

In the case of this clone: A far larger clone is just one base off, so this is likely a read error. The same CDR3 also results from other DNA sequences found in this sample. The V gene is TRDV2, the J gene TRDJ3, with 13 bases lining up with TRDD3. Per the germline V gene, CDR1 is GEAIGNYY and CDR2 is EKD. This CDR3 spans 20 amino acids. This CDR3 reads CACDTATGGYATWDTRQMFF. DNA of the CDR3: TGTGCCTGTGACACCGCAACTGGGGGATACGCGACCTGGGACACCCGGCAGATGTTTTTC.

In its sample, this clone was seen a few times. TCRdb shows a much larger clone's protein in place of this DNA's translation, and the two differ at residue 10, likely through a read error; the protein shown is translated from the DNA. This chain uses TRDV2 with TRDJ3; D possibly corresponds to TRDD3 (6 bases). The CDR3 runs to 19 residues. V was shortened by 2 bases and J by 1 base, with 17 bases between the two germline ends. Germline CDR1 GEAIGNYY, CDR2 EKD. The CDR3 region has the DNA TGTGCCTGTGACAGAGTGGCTGGGGAAAGATCCTGGGACACCCGACAGATGTTTTTC. Protein sequence: CACDRVAGERSWDTRQMFF.

As to this clone: A far larger clone is a single base away, which makes a read error likely. This sample includes further DNA sequences coding for the same CDR3. The J gene is TRDJ1, the V gene TRDV2; TRDD3 matches 12 bases. This CDR3 spans 19 amino acids. The V and J ends lost 7 bases and 1 base, in that order; junction bases with no gene match: 18. Per the germline V gene, CDR1 is GEAIGNYY and CDR2 is EKD. The CDR3 DNA reads TGTGCCTGCGACTCTCTACTGGGGGATACCAGGGGGTCCACCGATAAACTCATCTTT. Encoded protein: CACDSLLGDTRGSTDKLIF.

A word on this clone: TCRdb's protein, taken from a much larger clone, differs from this DNA's translation at residue 4, likely owing to a read error; the protein displayed comes from the DNA. The chain recombines TRDV2 with TRDJ1; 10 bases align to TRDD3. The V and J ends lost 5 bases and 0 bases, in that order; junction bases with no gene match: 5. Germline CDR1 is GEAIGNYY and CDR2 is EKD. The CDR3 consists of 15 residues. CDR3 residues: CACGLLGDDTDKLIF. CDR3 in DNA: TGTGCCTGTGGCCTACTGGGGGATGACACCGATAAACTCATCTTT.

About this clone: TCRdb attributes to this sequence the protein of a much larger clone, which differs from the DNA translation at residue 10; a read error is likely, and the protein displayed is translated from the DNA. This rearrangement joins TRDV2 to TRDJ1; D not resolved. Germline loops: CDR1 GEAIGNYY, CDR2 EKD. V was trimmed by 4 bases and J by 4 bases, leaving 18 bases between them. This CDR3 is built from 15 residues. In DNA form, the CDR3 reads TGTGCCTGTGAGTTACTGCCGGGCGGCATCGATAAACTCATCTTT. Amino acids: CACELLPGGIDKLIF.

The table lists this clone with a few counts. TCRdb has a much larger clone's protein, which differs at residue 4 from the translation of this DNA, likely because of a read error; what is shown is the protein translated from the DNA. The chain has TRDV2 and TRDJ1, with no clear D. V was clipped by 5 bases and J by 3 bases, with 18 bases between them. CDR1 and CDR2 from the germline V gene are GEAIGNYY and EKD. CDR3 length equals 15 residues. The CDR3 loop reads CACGTLDRSSDKLIF. In nucleotides, the CDR3 is TGTGCCTGTGGCACTTTGGATCGCTCCTCCGATAAACTCATCTTT.

Points on this clone: The protein held in TCRdb is that of a much larger clone and does not match this DNA's translation at residue 10, likely because of a read error; the protein shown is translated from the DNA. J is TRDJ3 and V is TRDV2, with a tentative D call TRDD3 (6 bases). Germline V gene sequence: CDR1 GEAIGNYY, CDR2 EKD. The CDR3 loop spans 19 amino acids. Trimming left V 2 bases short and J 0 bases short, with 16 bases between. CDR3: CACDRVAGENSWDTRQMFF. In DNA form, the CDR3 reads TGTGCCTGTGACAGAGTGGCTGGGGAAAACTCCTGGGACACCCGACAGATGTTTTTC.

This clone qualifies as medium-sized (0.01 to 0.1%). Since a far larger clone is one base different, this is likely a read error. The V gene is TRDV2, the J gene TRDJ1; no clear D. Germline V gene sequence: CDR1 GEAIGNYY, CDR2 EKD. The length of the CDR3 is 15 residues. The CDR3 loop is CACDTVDLSTDKPIF. The CDR3 bases are TGTGCCTGTGACACCGTCGATTTGTCCACCGATAAACCCATCTTT.

As concerns this clone: Translating this DNA gives a protein that differs at residue 6 from the TCRdb one, which belongs to a much larger clone; a read error is likely, and the protein shown is this translation. The chain couples TRDV2 to TRDJ1; TRDD3 matches at 12 bases. From germline, CDR1 is GEAIGNYY and CDR2 EKD. V trimming: 3 bases; J trimming: 1 base; junction bases outside the gene matches: 14. The CDR3 length is 19 residues. The CDR3 bases are TGTGCCTGTGACTCTATACTGGGGGATACCAGGGGGTCCACCGATAAACTCATCTTT. As protein: CACDSILGDTRGSTDKLIF.

This clone showed up just a few times. A far larger clone is one nucleotide away, so this likely arose from a read error. Other DNA sequences within the sample encode an identical CDR3. This chain joins TRDV2 and TRDJ1, with 9 bases aligning to TRDD3. From germline, CDR1 is GEAIGNYY and CDR2 EKD. The CDR3 length is 17 residues. V was clipped by 4 bases and J by 0 bases; unmatched bases: 11. This chain's CDR3 is CACDTVDGGYHTDKLIF. The CDR3 DNA reads as TGTGCCTGTGATACCGTTGATGGGGGATATCACACCGATAAACTCATCTTT.

The chain combines TRDV2 with TRDJ1; 10 nucleotides match TRDD3. CDR1 and CDR2 from the germline V gene are GEAIGNYY and EKD. Trimming took 0 bases from V and 4 from J; bases not matched to a gene: 10. The CDR3 has 17 amino acids. CDR3 bases: TGTGCCTGTGACACCGTCGGACTGGGGGATTTGGGCGATAAACTCATCTTT. Translating it yields CACDTVGLGDLGDKLIF.

A note on this clone: A read error is the likely source, as a far larger clone sits one nucleotide away. Other DNA sequences within the sample encode an identical CDR3. CDR3 DNA sequence: TGTGCCTGTGACTATGTGGCTGGGGGATACGGGGACACCGATAAACTTATCTTT. Protein: CACDYVAGGYGDTDKLIF. The gene calls are TRDV2 and TRDJ1; 12 nucleotides agree with TRDD3. This CDR3 has 18 residues. In germline, CDR1 is GEAIGNYY, CDR2 EKD.

To note about this clone: This DNA translates differently at residue 7 from the TCRdb protein, which is that of a much larger clone; a read error is likely, and the protein shown is the DNA's own translation. This sequence joins TRDV2 and TRDJ1; perhaps TRDD3 as D (5 bases). CDR1 GEAIGNYY and CDR2 EKD come from the germline V gene. Deletions cut 4 bases from V and 1 base from J, with 15 bases between. The CDR3 spans 15 residues. The CDR3 reads CACELLLGGTDKLIF. As DNA, the CDR3 is TGTGCCTGTGAGTTACTGCTGGGCGGCACCGATAAACTCATCTTT.

This clone showed up many times. It differs at one base from a far larger clone, so likely a read error. Other DNA sequences within the sample encode an identical CDR3. The chain has TRDV2 and TRDJ3, with 11 nucleotides matching TRDD3. Germline loops: CDR1 GEAIGNYY, CDR2 EKD. The CDR3 contains 19 residues. DNA of the CDR3: TGTGCCTGTGACACCGCTGGGGGATACCCGGACTGGGATACCCGACAGATGTTTTTC. Encoded protein: CACDTAGGYPDWDTRQMFF.

This clone is medium-sized within its sample. Given a far larger clone just one base away, this is likely a sequencing read error. At the DNA level, this CDR3 is encoded by other sequences in the same sample as well. The J gene is TRDJ1, the V gene TRDV2, with 8 bases fitting TRDD3. The CDR3 has 17 residues. From germline, CDR1 is GEAIGNYY and CDR2 EKD. Trimming removed 0 bases from V and 10 bases from J; junction bases left unmatched: 18. The CDR3 protein is CACDTVGGGSPAGLLIF. The CDR3 nucleotides read TGTGCCTGTGACACCGTCGGTGGGGGATCGCCCGCGGGGCTACTCATCTTT.

On this clone itself: The protein TCRdb lists belongs to a much larger clone and differs from this DNA's translation at residue 17, which points to a read error; the protein shown is made from the DNA. The gene calls are TRDV2 and TRDJ1, with 12 bases fitting TRDD3. Germline CDR1 GEAIGNYY, CDR2 EKD. The CDR3 has 19 residues. The CDR3 is CACDTVGLGDTRRTDKPIF. CDR3 coding DNA: TGTGCCTGTGACACCGTGGGGCTGGGGGATACGCGTCGTACCGATAAACCCATCTTT.

Regarding this clone: This likely reflects a read error, since a far larger clone is one base away. Other DNA sequences within the sample encode an identical CDR3. The chain couples TRDV2 to TRDJ1, with 9 positions matching TRDD3. With V trimmed by 2 bases and J by 0 bases, 15 bases remained unmatched. Germline V gene lookup returns CDR1 GEAIGNYY and CDR2 EKD. CDR3 size: 19 residues. Here the CDR3 DNA reads TGTGCCTGTGACATGATCCTGGGGGATCCCAAACCTTACACCGATAAACTCATCTTT. As protein: CACDMILGDPKPYTDKLIF.

Regarding this clone: A read error likely explains why the TCRdb protein, taken from a much larger clone, differs from this DNA's translation at residue 3; the protein shown is translated from the DNA. The chain uses TRDV2 and TRDJ1, with D unclear. From germline, CDR1 is GEAIGNYY and CDR2 EKD. CDR3 length: 15 residues. The CDR3 spells CARELLPGGTDKLIF. Written as DNA, the CDR3 is TGTGCCCGTGAGTTACTGCCGGGCGGCACCGATAAACTCATCTTT.

Comment on this clone: A read error is the likely source, as a far larger clone sits one nucleotide away. The identical CDR3 is also encoded by other nucleotide sequences in the sample. The CDR3 reads CACDTVEKIQRGSDDKLIF. The CDR3, as DNA: TGTGCCTGTGACACTGTCGAGAAAATTCAGCGGGGGTCGGACGATAAACTCATCTTT. J is TRDJ1 and V is TRDV2; perhaps TRDD3 as D (5 bases). The CDR3 is 19 residues long. Trimming shortened V by 1 base and J by 4 bases, and 27 bases separated the two germline ends. Germline lookup yields CDR1 GEAIGNYY and CDR2 EKD.

Note on this clone: This is likely an artifact of a read error, given a far larger clone one base away. This sample also contains other DNA sequences that code for the same CDR3. The genes are TRDV2 and TRDJ1; D is perhaps TRDD3 (6 bases). Trimming removed 0 bases from V and 9 bases from J, with 19 bases in between. The germline gives CDR1 GEAIGNYY, CDR2 EKD. CDR3 size: 15 residues. The CDR3 sequence: CACDTLGTLPGELIF. In DNA form, the CDR3 reads TGTGCCTGTGACACCTTGGGGACCTTACCTGGGGAACTCATCTTT.

This clone showed up just a few times. This DNA's translation and the protein TCRdb lists, from a much larger clone, do not match at residue 12, likely due to a read error; the protein shown is translated from the DNA. The V gene is TRDV2, the J gene TRDJ1; 10 bases match TRDD3. The ends lost 3 bases at V and 4 bases at J; junction bases unmatched: 13. The V gene's germline CDR1 is GEAIGNYY and CDR2 EKD. This CDR3 has 17 amino acids. For the CDR3, the DNA is TGTGCCTGTGACGTACTGGGGGATCAAGGGACCATCGATAAACTCATCTTT. Translated, it gives CACDVLGDQGTIDKLIF.

This clone was counted only a few times. Only one base separates this from a far larger clonotype, so it likely reflects a read error. Other DNA variants within this sample encode the same CDR3. The rearrangement links TRDV2 to TRDJ3; possibly TRDD3 for D (6 bases). From germline, CDR1 is GEAIGNYY and CDR2 EKD. The CDR3 spans 19 residues. Trimming pared 0 bases from V and 0 bases from J, leaving 14 bases between. CDR3 DNA: TGTGCCTGTGACACCCCCGGGGGACCGAGCTCCTGGGACACCCGACAGATGTTTTTC. Translated: CACDTPGGPSSWDTRQMFF.

This clone ranks as medium-sized (0.01 to 0.1%). Given a far larger clone just one base away, this is likely a sequencing read error. Other DNA sequences in the sample encode the same CDR3. The chain recombines TRDV2 with TRDJ1; TRDD3 is a possible D gene (5 bases). The length of the CDR3 is 18 residues. V lost 0 bases, J lost 4 bases, and 23 bases lay in between. CDR1 is GEAIGNYY and CDR2 is EKD in the germline V gene. In nucleotides, the CDR3 is TGTGCCTGTGACACCGTACGCGGATGGGGCTCGGCGGACGATAAACTCATCTTT. Amino acids: CACDTVRGWGSADDKLIF.

This clone was seen only a few times. A read error is the likely source, as a far larger clone sits one nucleotide away. The sample holds other DNA sequences that translate to the same CDR3. The chain carries TRDV2 and TRDJ1; 7 nucleotides match TRDD3. The germline V gene encodes CDR1 GEAIGNYY and CDR2 EKD. The CDR3 has 16 amino acids. CDR3 DNA sequence: TGTGCCTGCGACACCCTGGGGGGCCGTAAGACCGATAAACTCATCTTT. Amino acids: CACDTLGGRKTDKLIF.